What follows are 3 T cell receptor beta chains derived from one specimen sequenced in a study of blood T cells in healthy people across ages (dated by TCRdb to between 2014 and 2017). The method was 5' RACE. TCRdb names Illumina HiSeq 2500 as the instrument used. A second roughly 6 to 11 cycle PCR used a sample-barcoded 5' primer and a J-beta primer mix. The public reads were reanalyzed by TCRdb: fastp trimming at Q25, MiXCR alignment, in-frame beta chains only. Rows matching on CDR3 protein sequence are summarized as one entry with the most common DNA and genes. This sample is represented by around 800,000 distinct CDR3 sequences; 53% of them were singletons. 41% of the sample goes to the ten largest clones. Sequencing was performed on blood. These receptor sequences come from a man older than 75 in good health.

This chain connects TRBV18 to TRBJ1-2, with D unresolved. V lost 3 bases to trimming and J lost 8 bases, with 16 bases between them. The CDR3 sequence is 14 residues long. The germline V gene encodes CDR1 KGHSH and CDR2 LQKENI. The CDR3 sequence is CASSPLGQAEGYTF. The CDR3 coding sequence is TGTGCCAGCTCACCCCTCGGGCAGGCGGAAGGCTACACCTTC.

This clonotype was observed a handful of times. V gene TRBV5-1 combines with J gene TRBJ2-6; weak D call: TRBD1 (6 bases). V dropped 3 bases and J dropped 0 bases, with 10 bases sitting between them. CDR3 length equals 16 residues. Germline CDR1 reads SGHRS; CDR2 reads YFSETQ. As DNA, the CDR3 is TGCGCCAGCAGCTCGGGACACTTCTCTGGGGCCAACGTCCTGACTTTC. It encodes CASSSGHFSGANVLTF.

The J gene is TRBJ2-6, the V gene TRBV7-2, with 10 bases fitting TRBD1. The ends lost 6 bases at V and 4 bases at J; junction bases unmatched: 9. Germline CDR1 is SGHTA and CDR2 is FQGNSA. This CDR3 contains 17 residues. For the CDR3, the DNA is TGTGCCAGCAGGCGACAGGGGGCAACCTTCGGGGCCAACGTCCTGACTTTC. Translated, it gives CASRRQGATFGANVLTF.